The T cell receptor beta chain under discussion was sequenced for a study of T cell responses to AZD1222 COVID-19 vaccine. Across the whole study: Second-dose intervals near 4 or 12 weeks were combined. Study results and caveats: Two AZD1222 administrations were followed by greater Spike-specific TCR breadth and depth. The study found vaccine-associated CD4 TCRs spanning spike, dominant at 160-218 and 743-854. Donors in the cohort were predominantly white British and more often female, and clonal diversity was possibly underestimated.

This CDR3 spans 16 amino acids. V lost 5 bases to trimming and J lost 5 bases; unmatched junction nucleotides: 14. The V gene's germline CDR1 is SGHAT and CDR2 FQNNGV. Regarding this clone: Its antigen is as yet unknown.

Produced via immunoSEQ multiplex PCR; TCRdb's table is partial and in-frame only. The table shows roughly 150,000 clones, with 89% occurring only once. V usage is TRBV11-2 and J usage is TRBJ1-2; TRBD1 matches 7 bases. This TCR came from an adult in good health. The sample in question was peripheral blood, obtained on day 0 of AZD1222 vaccination. Written as DNA, the CDR3 is TGTGCCAGCAGCCCCGATTCTTTAGGGGGCAGGTATGGCTACACCTTC. Translation: CASSPDSLGGRYGYTF.